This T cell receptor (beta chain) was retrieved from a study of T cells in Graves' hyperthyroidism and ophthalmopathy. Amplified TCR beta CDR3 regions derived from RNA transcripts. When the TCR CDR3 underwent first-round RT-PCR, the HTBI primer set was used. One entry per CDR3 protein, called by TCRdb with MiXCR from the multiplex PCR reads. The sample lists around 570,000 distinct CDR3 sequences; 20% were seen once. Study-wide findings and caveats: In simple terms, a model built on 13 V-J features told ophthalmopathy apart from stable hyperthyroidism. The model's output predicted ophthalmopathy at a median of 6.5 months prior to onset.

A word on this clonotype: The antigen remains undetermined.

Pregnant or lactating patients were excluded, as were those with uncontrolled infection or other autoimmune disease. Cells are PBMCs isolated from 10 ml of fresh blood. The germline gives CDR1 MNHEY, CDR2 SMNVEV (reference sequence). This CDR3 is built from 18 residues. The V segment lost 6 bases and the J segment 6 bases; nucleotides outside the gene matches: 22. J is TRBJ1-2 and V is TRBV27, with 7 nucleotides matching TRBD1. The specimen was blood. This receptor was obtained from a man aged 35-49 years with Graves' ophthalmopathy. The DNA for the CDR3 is TGTGCCAGCAGAAATCCACGACAGGGAGGATCGAGGAAGGATGGCTACACCTTC. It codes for CASRNPRQGGSRKDGYTF.